This is a list of T cell receptor beta chains from one sample in a study of cytomegalovirus exposure and HLA in healthy donors. Assay used: immunoSEQ multiplex PCR; TCRdb lists only in-frame clones, some missing. The sample holds around 140,000 clones. Sample: PBMCs. Receptors were obtained from a male donor in good health and CMV-seronegative. Both conserved end residues are part of each CDR3. The order of the fields is J gene, D gene, V gene, CDR3 protein, CDR3 DNA. A D gene is named only where the DNA matches it firmly.

J gene: TRBJ2-2
D gene: TRBD1
V gene: TRBV7-9
CDR3 protein: CASSLGGTGAYTNTGELFF
CDR3 DNA: TGTGCCAGCAGCTTAGGTGGGACAGGGGCTTATACGAACACCGGGGAGCTGTTTTTT

J gene: TRBJ2-1
D gene: .
V gene: TRBV7-2
CDR3 protein: CASRSGTLSYNEQFF
CDR3 DNA: TGTGCCAGCAGGTCCGGGACACTCTCCTACAATGAGCAGTTCTTC

J gene: TRBJ2-7
D gene: .
V gene: TRBV11-1
CDR3 protein: CASSFLSTYEQYF
CDR3 DNA: TGTGCCAGCAGCTTTCTCAGTACCTACGAGCAGTACTTC

J gene: TRBJ1-3
D gene: .
V gene: TRBV30
CDR3 protein: CAWSVGEGNTIYF
CDR3 DNA: TGTGCCTGGAGTGTAGGGGAAGGAAACACCATATATTTT

J gene: TRBJ1-2
D gene: .
V gene: TRBV7-9
CDR3 protein: CASSLGAGEYYGYTF
CDR3 DNA: TGTGCCAGCAGCTTAGGGGCAGGGGAATACTATGGCTACACCTTC

J gene: TRBJ2-2
D gene: TRBD1
V gene: TRBV7-7
CDR3 protein: CASSLQGATGELFF
CDR3 DNA: TGTGCTAGCAGCCTACAGGGGGCGACCGGGGAGCTGTTTTTT

J gene: TRBJ1-1
D gene: TRBD1
V gene: TRBV5-1
CDR3 protein: CASSLWGYGQGNTEAFF
CDR3 DNA: TGCGCCAGCAGCTTATGGGGCTACGGACAGGGAAACACTGAAGCTTTCTTT

J gene: TRBJ2-7
D gene: TRBD1
V gene: TRBV30
CDR3 protein: CAWGEGQGAYEQYF
CDR3 DNA: TGTGCCTGGGGGGAAGGACAGGGGGCCTACGAGCAGTACTTC

J gene: TRBJ2-7
D gene: TRBD1
V gene: TRBV15
CDR3 protein: CATSRERTGLTTEQYF
CDR3 DNA: TGTGCCACCAGCAGAGAAAGGACAGGACTCACAACCGAGCAGTACTTC

J gene: TRBJ2-4
D gene: .
V gene: TRBV5-1
CDR3 protein: CASSLGQQNIQYF
CDR3 DNA: TGCGCCAGCAGCTTGGGACAGCAAAACATTCAGTACTTC

J gene: TRBJ2-7
D gene: .
V gene: TRBV19
CDR3 protein: CASSIFVAYEQYF
CDR3 DNA: TGTGCCAGTAGTATCTTCGTCGCCTACGAGCAGTACTTC